This record covers a single T cell receptor (beta chain). The data originate from a study of blood T cell repertoires in COVID-19. About the study: Acute and convalescent COVID-19 specimens originated in the United States, Italy and Spain. The cDNA or gDNA used as material had been derived from T cells, B-cell-depleted T cells, or PBMCs.

Per the original methods: Estimates of nucleated cell counts were drawn from the amplification of reference gene primers. Clones were read by immunoSEQ multiplex PCR, and TCRdb kept only the in-frame ones, dropping some. That table supplies the V and J calls and clone size; D and trimming were determined from the DNA. The sample holds about 16,000 clones; less than 90% are singletons and the top ten take more than 20%. The CDR3 is made up of 16 amino acids. Germline assignment: CDR1 MGHRA and CDR2 YSYEKL. J gave up 5 bases and V 3 bases, and 8 bases lay outside the gene matches. V usage is TRBV4-1 and J usage is TRBJ2-1; TRBD1 aligns across 9 bases. The source is a man in his sixties with acute or convalescent COVID-19. Source material: peripheral blood. The CDR3 reads CASSQGTGTSDNEQFF. In nucleotides, the CDR3 is TGCGCCAGCAGCCAGGGGACAGGGACTTCTGACAATGAGCAGTTCTTC.